Given below is one T cell receptor beta chain in context. The data were produced by immunoSEQ multiplex PCR, yet TCRdb's version contains in-frame clones alone and is incomplete. The table has fewer than 13,000 clones, roughly 68% seen once. The sample comes from a study of somatic mutations in cytotoxic T cells in rheumatoid arthritis. Positive magnetic bead selection was used to isolate CD4+ and CD8+ cells; purity was checked by flow cytometry. This CDR3 spans 17 amino acids. Germline V gene lookup returns CDR1 SGHDN and CDR2 FVKESK. V lost 0 bases to trimming and J lost 1 base, with 13 bases between them.

The sequencing sample was made of CD8+ T cells sorted from blood. This receptor was taken from a man between 60 and 75 years old in good health. This rearrangement joins TRBV14 to TRBJ1-5, with a weak D call TRBD1 (5 bases). CDR3 sequence reads: CASSQDRGFGSNQPQHF. CDR3 DNA: TGTGCCAGCAGCCAAGATCGGGGGTTTGGGAGCAATCAGCCCCAGCATTTT.